A selection of T cell receptor beta chains follows, all from one sample in a study of blood T cell repertoires in COVID-19. Using immunoSEQ multiplex PCR, the repertoire was profiled, and TCRdb retains in-frame clones only, with some absent. The sample includes roughly 150,000 clones, around four fifths of them seen just once. The specimen was PBMCs or T cells enriched from blood (not recorded which). These receptors were obtained from a woman in her thirties or forties who had recovered from COVID-19. The CDR3 runs from the conserved cysteine through the conserved F or W. D genes are given only for firm matches. Some rows mark clone size as missing; the rest say once, few, many or name a class of expanded clone.

abundance: .; j_gene: TRBJ2-7; v_gene: TRBV5-1; d_gene: .; CDR3nt: TGCGCCAGCAGCCCCCGGTCCGGCTACGAGCAGTACTTC; CDR3aa: CASSPRSGYEQYF
abundance: .; j_gene: TRBJ1-4; v_gene: TRBV27; d_gene: .; CDR3nt: TGTGCCAGCAGTGGGGAAACCCCGGAACAGGGATATAATGAAAAACTGTTTTTT; CDR3aa: CASSGETPEQGYNEKLFF
abundance: .; j_gene: TRBJ2-7; v_gene: TRBV5-1; d_gene: TRBD2; CDR3nt: TGCGCCAGCAGCTCTGAAGCGGGGTTCGAGCAGTACTTC; CDR3aa: CASSSEAGFEQYF
abundance: .; j_gene: TRBJ2-1; v_gene: TRBV7-9; d_gene: TRBD2; CDR3nt: TGTGCCAGCAGTCGGACTAGCGGTCCTAGCTCCTACAATGAGCAGTTCTTC; CDR3aa: CASSRTSGPSSYNEQFF
abundance: .; j_gene: TRBJ1-1; v_gene: TRBV5-4; d_gene: .; CDR3nt: TGTGCCAGCAGCGGAGGGAACACTGAAGCTTTCTTT; CDR3aa: CASSGGNTEAFF
abundance: .; j_gene: TRBJ1-2; v_gene: TRBV19; d_gene: .; CDR3nt: TGTGCCAGTAGTTTCCTCTATGGCTACACCTTC; CDR3aa: CASSFLYGYTF
abundance: .; j_gene: TRBJ2-1; v_gene: TRBV7-8; d_gene: TRBD2; CDR3nt: TGTGCCAGCAGCCCCGCGGCGGGAGTAGGGAATGAGCAGTTCTTC; CDR3aa: CASSPAAGVGNEQFF
abundance: .; j_gene: TRBJ2-7; v_gene: TRBV21-1; d_gene: .; CDR3nt: TGTGCCAGCAGCAAAGAGGGACAGGGAATTTACGAGCAGTACTTC; CDR3aa: CASSKEGQGIYEQYF
abundance: .; j_gene: TRBJ2-7; v_gene: TRBV5-5; d_gene: TRBD2; CDR3nt: TGTGCCAGCAGATTTGGCGGGGGTAGCTCCTACGAGCAGTACTTC; CDR3aa: CASRFGGGSSYEQYF
abundance: once; j_gene: TRBJ2-7; v_gene: TRBV14; d_gene: TRBD2; CDR3nt: TGTGCCAGCGGGCCCGGGGGGGACGAGCAGTACTTC; CDR3aa: CASGPGGDEQYF
abundance: .; j_gene: TRBJ2-7; v_gene: TRBV2; d_gene: .; CDR3nt: TGTGCCAGCAGGGGGCGGGACAGTACATACGAGCAGTACTTC; CDR3aa: CASRGRDSTYEQYF
abundance: .; j_gene: TRBJ1-4; v_gene: TRBV10-1; d_gene: TRBD1; CDR3nt: TGCGCCAGCACCCCACAGGGGGGGGCTAATGAAAAACTGTTTTTT; CDR3aa: CASTPQGGANEKLFF
abundance: .; j_gene: TRBJ1-1; v_gene: TRBV2; d_gene: TRBD1; CDR3nt: TGTGCCAGCAGTGAAGTGGGACAGGGGGACACTGAAGCTTTCTTT; CDR3aa: CASSEVGQGDTEAFF
abundance: .; j_gene: TRBJ2-1; v_gene: TRBV4-2; d_gene: TRBD2; CDR3nt: TGTGCCAGCAGCCGAACGACTAGCGGGGGGGCCGGAGGATACAATGAGCAGTTCTTC; CDR3aa: CASSRTTSGGAGGYNEQFF
abundance: .; j_gene: TRBJ2-1; v_gene: TRBV27; d_gene: TRBD2; CDR3nt: TGTGCCAGCAGTTTAACGCTAGCGGGGCCGAGCTCCTACAATGAGCAGTTCTTC; CDR3aa: CASSLTLAGPSSYNEQFF
abundance: .; j_gene: TRBJ1-1; v_gene: TRBV7-9; d_gene: .; CDR3nt: TGTGCCAGCAGCCATTCCGTAGCTGAAGCTTTCTTT; CDR3aa: CASSHSVAEAFF
abundance: .; j_gene: TRBJ1-2; v_gene: TRBV27; d_gene: .; CDR3nt: TGTGCCAGCAGGCAACAGGGAGCGATCTATGGCTACACCTTC; CDR3aa: CASRQQGAIYGYTF
abundance: .; j_gene: TRBJ2-3; v_gene: TRBV29-1; d_gene: .; CDR3nt: TGCAGCGTCACAGCGGAAGTCCGTCGCCCAGATACGCAGTATTTT; CDR3aa: CSVTAEVRRPDTQYF
abundance: .; j_gene: TRBJ1-1; v_gene: TRBV4-1; d_gene: .; CDR3nt: TGCGCCAGCAGCCCACCACAGGGATGGGACACTGAAGCTTTCTTT; CDR3aa: CASSPPQGWDTEAFF
abundance: .; j_gene: TRBJ2-2; v_gene: TRBV2; d_gene: .; CDR3nt: TGTGCCAGCAGACCGGGTCAAGAGGGGGAGCTGTTTTTT; CDR3aa: CASRPGQEGELFF
abundance: few; j_gene: TRBJ1-1; v_gene: TRBV27; d_gene: .; CDR3nt: TGTGCCAGCAGTTTATATGGGGGCGGAGTGGACACTGAAGCTTTCTTT; CDR3aa: CASSLYGGGVDTEAFF
abundance: .; j_gene: TRBJ1-6; v_gene: TRBV30; d_gene: .; CDR3nt: TGTGCCTGGAGTGCTTTCGGGGTCCCGGGAAGTTCACCCCTCCACTTT; CDR3aa: CAWSAFGVPGSSPLHF
abundance: once; j_gene: TRBJ1-5; v_gene: TRBV18; d_gene: .; CDR3nt: TGTGCCAGCTCACCACCCAGTGAACCCCAGCATTTT; CDR3aa: CASSPPSEPQHF
abundance: once; j_gene: TRBJ1-2; v_gene: TRBV4-2; d_gene: .; CDR3nt: TGTGCCAGCAGCCAAGATTCCAGCTACACCTTC; CDR3aa: CASSQDSSYTF
abundance: .; j_gene: TRBJ2-7; v_gene: TRBV6-5; d_gene: .; CDR3nt: TGTGCCAGCGGGGCAGGAACCTCCTACGAGCAGTACTTC; CDR3aa: CASGAGTSYEQYF
abundance: .; j_gene: TRBJ1-1; v_gene: TRBV7-6; d_gene: TRBD1; CDR3nt: TGTGCCAGCAGCTTAGACAGGGGGCAGGGTGAAGCTTTCTTT; CDR3aa: CASSLDRGQGEAFF
abundance: .; j_gene: TRBJ1-1; v_gene: TRBV2; d_gene: .; CDR3nt: TGTGCCAGCAGTGCGGGGTACACTGAAGCTTTCTTT; CDR3aa: CASSAGYTEAFF
abundance: .; j_gene: TRBJ1-4; v_gene: TRBV4-1; d_gene: .; CDR3nt: TGCGCCAGCAGCCAAGTGTCGGGGGATTTAAGTGAAAAACTGTTTTTT; CDR3aa: CASSQVSGDLSEKLFF
abundance: .; j_gene: TRBJ1-2; v_gene: TRBV5-5; d_gene: TRBD1; CDR3nt: TGTGCCAGCAGCTTGACAGGGGCGGGGTATGGCTACACCTTC; CDR3aa: CASSLTGAGYGYTF
abundance: .; j_gene: TRBJ1-3; v_gene: TRBV5-1; d_gene: .; CDR3nt: TGCGCCAGCAGCCCTCTCTCTGGAAACACCATATATTTT; CDR3aa: CASSPLSGNTIYF
abundance: .; j_gene: TRBJ1-4; v_gene: TRBV12-3/TRBV12-4; d_gene: .; CDR3nt: TGTGCCAGCAGAAGAAGAGGGGAGGAGAAACTGTTTTTT; CDR3aa: CASRRRGEEKLFF
abundance: few; j_gene: TRBJ1-5; v_gene: TRBV6-1; d_gene: .; CDR3nt: TGTGCCAGCGGTGAGGGCAGTAGCAATCAGCCCCAGCATTTT; CDR3aa: CASGEGSSNQPQHF
abundance: .; j_gene: TRBJ2-1; v_gene: TRBV30; d_gene: TRBD2; CDR3nt: TGTGCCTGGAGTGCCCCAAGATTCAGAGCGGGAGGGACTGGGAATGAGCAGTTCTTC; CDR3aa: CAWSAPRFRAGGTGNEQFF
abundance: once; j_gene: TRBJ2-3; v_gene: TRBV12-5; d_gene: .; CDR3nt: TGTGCTAGTGGTTTGGTACTGAGGGCAGATACGCAGTATTTT; CDR3aa: CASGLVLRADTQYF
abundance: .; j_gene: TRBJ2-7; v_gene: TRBV4-1; d_gene: .; CDR3nt: TGCGCCAGCAGCCAATACCACCCCGGCGGCTCCTACGAGCAGTACTTC; CDR3aa: CASSQYHPGGSYEQYF
abundance: .; j_gene: TRBJ1-2; v_gene: TRBV6-1; d_gene: .; CDR3nt: TGTGCCAGCAGTGAAGGGAGGTGGTCGTACTATGGCTACACCTTC; CDR3aa: CASSEGRWSYYGYTF
abundance: .; j_gene: TRBJ1-3; v_gene: TRBV4-1; d_gene: TRBD1; CDR3nt: TGCGCCAGCAGCCAAGCCCCACAGGGGGCCGCTGGAAACACCATATATTTT; CDR3aa: CASSQAPQGAAGNTIYF
abundance: .; j_gene: TRBJ2-7; v_gene: TRBV10-1; d_gene: TRBD1; CDR3nt: TGCGCCAGCAGTGATTGGACAGGGCCGACCTACGAGCAGTACTTC; CDR3aa: CASSDWTGPTYEQYF
abundance: few; j_gene: TRBJ2-1; v_gene: TRBV7-8; d_gene: .; CDR3nt: TGTGCCAGCAGCTTAGGACGGGAAGGTGAGCAGTTCTTC; CDR3aa: CASSLGREGEQFF
abundance: .; j_gene: TRBJ1-4; v_gene: TRBV2; d_gene: .; CDR3nt: TGTGCCAGCAGAGCCGGGACAAGCGGTGAAAAACTGTTTTTT; CDR3aa: CASRAGTSGEKLFF
abundance: once; j_gene: TRBJ2-3; v_gene: TRBV15; d_gene: TRBD2; CDR3nt: TGTGCCACCAGCAGAGATAAGGCCCTAGCGGGGGGGCAAGATACGCAGTATTTT; CDR3aa: CATSRDKALAGGQDTQYF
abundance: .; j_gene: TRBJ2-7; v_gene: TRBV7-9; d_gene: TRBD2; CDR3nt: TGTGCCAGCAGCTTAGGGACTAGCGGAGGCTACGAGCAGTACTTC; CDR3aa: CASSLGTSGGYEQYF
abundance: once; j_gene: TRBJ2-5; v_gene: TRBV7-9; d_gene: TRBD1; CDR3nt: TGTGCCAGCAGCCCTACAGGGGGCGAGGAGACCCAGTACTTC; CDR3aa: CASSPTGGEETQYF
abundance: .; j_gene: TRBJ1-4; v_gene: TRBV2; d_gene: .; CDR3nt: TGTGCCAGCAGTGTTCAGGGAAGGGAAAAACTGTTTTTT; CDR3aa: CASSVQGREKLFF
abundance: .; j_gene: TRBJ2-1; v_gene: TRBV2; d_gene: .; CDR3nt: TGTGCCAGCAGTGTAGCCGAGAGCTCCTACAATGAGCAGTTCTTC; CDR3aa: CASSVAESSYNEQFF
abundance: .; j_gene: TRBJ1-4; v_gene: TRBV2; d_gene: TRBD1; CDR3nt: TGTGCCAGCTCTGGGACAGGGGGAGTTGGTAATGAAAAACTGTTTTTT; CDR3aa: CASSGTGGVGNEKLFF
abundance: few; j_gene: TRBJ1-4; v_gene: TRBV10-1; d_gene: .; CDR3nt: TGCGCCAGCAGGGTATTCTTCGTTGGGGGGGGGAATGAAAAACTGTTTTTT; CDR3aa: CASRVFFVGGGNEKLFF